This T cell receptor (beta chain) was found in a study of tumor and adjacent non-tumor tissue in lung cancer. Findings and limits, study-wide: Compared with tumor, normal lung showed significantly lower TCR diversity.

About this clonotype itself: Its antigen is still unknown. One end of the junction varies from germline; a read error may be responsible.

Three rounds of nested PCR, following a modified ARM-PCR protocol, produced the TCRbeta library. TCRdb fed the multiplex PCR reads into MiXCR, producing one record per CDR3 protein. In the table there are 80,000 or so distinct CDR3 sequences, approximately 78% of which are singletons. The CDR3 is 12 amino acids. Germline V gene data show CDR1 as DFQATT and CDR2 as SNEGSKA (reference sequence). This sample's RNA came from whole unsorted tissue. This non-tumor lung sample came from over 3 cm beyond the tumor edge. The material sequenced was distant non-tumor lung tissue. This TCR was sampled from a man between 60 and 70 years old with non-small cell lung cancer. This chain uses TRBV20-1 with TRBJ1-1, with no clear D. The CDR3 region has the DNA TGCAGTGCTTTAGTTCAGGTGGGTGAAGCTTTATTT. Translation: CSALVQVGEALF.